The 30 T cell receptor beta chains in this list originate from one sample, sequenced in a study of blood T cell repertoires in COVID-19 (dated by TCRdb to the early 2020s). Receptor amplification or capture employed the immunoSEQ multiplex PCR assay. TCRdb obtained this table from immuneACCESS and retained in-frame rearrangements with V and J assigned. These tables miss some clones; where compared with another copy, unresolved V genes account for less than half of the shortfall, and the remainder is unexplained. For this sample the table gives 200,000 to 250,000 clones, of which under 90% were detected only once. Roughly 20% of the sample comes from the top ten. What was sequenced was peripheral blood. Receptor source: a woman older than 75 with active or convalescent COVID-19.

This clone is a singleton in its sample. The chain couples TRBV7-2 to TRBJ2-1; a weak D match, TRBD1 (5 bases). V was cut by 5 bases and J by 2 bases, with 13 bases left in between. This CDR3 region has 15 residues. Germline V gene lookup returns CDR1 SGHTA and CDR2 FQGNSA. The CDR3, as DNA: TGTGCCAGCAGCCTGGACACTGCGGCCTACAATGAGCAGTTCTTC. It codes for CASSLDTAAYNEQFF.

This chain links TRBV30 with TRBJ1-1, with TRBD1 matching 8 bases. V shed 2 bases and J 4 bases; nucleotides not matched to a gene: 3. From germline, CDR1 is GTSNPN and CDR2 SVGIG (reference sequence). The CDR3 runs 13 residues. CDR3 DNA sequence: TGTGCCTGGAGTCAAGACAGGGGCACTGAAGCTTTCTTT. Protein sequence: CAWSQDRGTEAFF.

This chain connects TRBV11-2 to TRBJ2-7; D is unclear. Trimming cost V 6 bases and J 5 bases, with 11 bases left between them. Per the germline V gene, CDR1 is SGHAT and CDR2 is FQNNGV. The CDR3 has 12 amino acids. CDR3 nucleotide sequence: TGTGCCAGCAGTTCGCGGAGCCACGAGCAGTACTTC. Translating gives CASSSRSHEQYF.

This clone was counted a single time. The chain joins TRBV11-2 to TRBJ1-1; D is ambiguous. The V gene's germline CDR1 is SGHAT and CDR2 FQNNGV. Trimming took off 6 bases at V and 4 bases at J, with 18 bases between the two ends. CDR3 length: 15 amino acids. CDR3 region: CASSFILGLSTEAFF. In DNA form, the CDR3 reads TGTGCCAGCAGTTTTATTCTAGGTTTAAGCACTGAAGCTTTCTTT.

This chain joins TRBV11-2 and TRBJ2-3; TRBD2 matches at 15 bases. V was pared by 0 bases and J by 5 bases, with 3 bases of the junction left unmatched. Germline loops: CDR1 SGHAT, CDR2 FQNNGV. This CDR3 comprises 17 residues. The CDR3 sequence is CASSLEGLAGGGDTQYF. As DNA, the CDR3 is TGTGCCAGCAGCTTAGAGGGACTAGCGGGGGGAGGAGATACGCAGTATTTT.

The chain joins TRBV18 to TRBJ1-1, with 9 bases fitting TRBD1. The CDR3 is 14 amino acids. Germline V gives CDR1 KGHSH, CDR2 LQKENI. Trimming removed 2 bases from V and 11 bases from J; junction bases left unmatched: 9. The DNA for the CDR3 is TGTGCCAGCTCACCAAGGGGACAGGGAATTTGGGCTTTCTTT. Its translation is CASSPRGQGIWAFF.

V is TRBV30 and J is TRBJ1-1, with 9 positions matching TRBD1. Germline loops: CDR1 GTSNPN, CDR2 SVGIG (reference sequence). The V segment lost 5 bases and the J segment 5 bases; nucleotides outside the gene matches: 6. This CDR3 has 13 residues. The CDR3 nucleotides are TGTGCCTGGGAACAGGGGGCTGGGACTGAAGCTTTCTTT. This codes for CAWEQGAGTEAFF.

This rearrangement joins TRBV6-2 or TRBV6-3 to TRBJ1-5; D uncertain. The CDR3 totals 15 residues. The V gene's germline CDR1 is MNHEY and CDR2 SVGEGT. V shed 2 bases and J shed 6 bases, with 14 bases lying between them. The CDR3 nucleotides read TGTGCCAGCAGTTACGGTTACGGGATAGGTCAGCCCCAGCATTTT. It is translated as CASSYGYGIGQPQHF.

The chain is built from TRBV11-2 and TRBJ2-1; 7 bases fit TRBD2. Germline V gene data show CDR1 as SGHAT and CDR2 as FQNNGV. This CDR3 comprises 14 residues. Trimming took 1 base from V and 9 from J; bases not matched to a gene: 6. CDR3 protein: CASSLALRETEQFF. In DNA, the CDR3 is TGTGCCAGCAGCTTAGCCTTGCGGGAGACTGAGCAGTTCTTC.

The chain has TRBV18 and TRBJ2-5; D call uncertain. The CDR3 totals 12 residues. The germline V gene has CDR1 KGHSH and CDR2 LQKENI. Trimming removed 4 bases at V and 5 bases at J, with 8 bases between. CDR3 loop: CASSLDEETQYF. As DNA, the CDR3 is TGTGCCAGCTCACTCGATGAGGAGACCCAGTACTTC. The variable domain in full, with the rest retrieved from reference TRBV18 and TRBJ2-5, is NAGVMQNPRHLVRRRGQEARLRCSPMKGHSHVYWYRQLPEEGLKFMVYLQKENIIDESGMPKERFSAEFPKEGPSILRIQQVVRGDSAAYFCASSLDEETQYFGPGTRLLVL.

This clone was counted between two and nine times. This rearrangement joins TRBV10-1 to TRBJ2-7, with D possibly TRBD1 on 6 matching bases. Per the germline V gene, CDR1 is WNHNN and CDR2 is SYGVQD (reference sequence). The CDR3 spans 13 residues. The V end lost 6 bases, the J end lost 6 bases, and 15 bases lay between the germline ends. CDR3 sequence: CASSPQGSSEQYF. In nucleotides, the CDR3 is TGCGCCAGCAGCCCACAGGGTTCGAGCGAGCAGTACTTC.

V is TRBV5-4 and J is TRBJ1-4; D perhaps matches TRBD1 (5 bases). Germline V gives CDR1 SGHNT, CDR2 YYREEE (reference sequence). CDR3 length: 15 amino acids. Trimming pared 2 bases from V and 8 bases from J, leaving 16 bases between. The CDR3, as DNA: TGTGCCAGCAGCTTCCCCGGACTGGGGGGAGAAAAACTGTTTTTT. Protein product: CASSFPGLGGEKLFF. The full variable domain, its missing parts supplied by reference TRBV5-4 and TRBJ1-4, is ETGVTQSPTHLIKTRGQQVTLRCSSQSGHNTVSWYQQALGQGPQFIFQYYREEENGRGNFPPRFSGLQFPNYSSELNVNALELDDSALYLCASSFPGLGGEKLFFGSGTQLSVL.

The CDR3 DNA reads as TGCGCCAGCAGCCAAGATACGGACACTAACTATGGCTACACCTTC. Encoded protein: CASSQDTDTNYGYTF. The rearrangement links TRBV4-3 to TRBJ1-2; possibly TRBD1 for D (5 bases). The CDR3 is 15 amino acids. Trimming took off 0 bases at V and 0 bases at J, with 8 bases between the two ends. Germline CDR1 reads LGHNA; CDR2 reads YSLEER.

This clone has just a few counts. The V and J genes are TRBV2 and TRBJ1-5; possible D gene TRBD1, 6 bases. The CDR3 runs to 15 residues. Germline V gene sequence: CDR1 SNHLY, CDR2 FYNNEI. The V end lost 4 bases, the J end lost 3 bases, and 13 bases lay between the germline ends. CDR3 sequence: CASSGVTGHNQPQHF. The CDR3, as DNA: TGTGCCAGCAGTGGAGTTACAGGGCACAATCAGCCCCAGCATTTT.

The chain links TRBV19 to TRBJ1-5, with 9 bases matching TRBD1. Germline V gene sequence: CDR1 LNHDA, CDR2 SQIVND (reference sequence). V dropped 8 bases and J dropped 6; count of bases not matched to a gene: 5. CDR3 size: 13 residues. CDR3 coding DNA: TGTGCCAGTGGACAGGGGTTAGTTCAGCCCCAGCATTTT. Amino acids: CASGQGLVQPQHF. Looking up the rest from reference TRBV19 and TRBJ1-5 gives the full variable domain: DGGITQSPKYLFRKEGQNVTLSCEQNLNHDAMYWYRQDPGQGLRLIYYSQIVNDFQKGDIAEGYSVSREKKESFPLTVTSAQKNPTAFYLCASGQGLVQPQHFGDGTRLSIL.

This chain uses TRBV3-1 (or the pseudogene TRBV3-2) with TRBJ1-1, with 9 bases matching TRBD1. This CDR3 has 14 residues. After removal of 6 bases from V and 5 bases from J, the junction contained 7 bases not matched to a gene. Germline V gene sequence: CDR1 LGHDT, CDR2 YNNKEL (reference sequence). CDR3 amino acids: CASRQQGAGTEAFF. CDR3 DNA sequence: TGTGCCAGCAGACAACAGGGGGCAGGGACTGAAGCTTTCTTT.

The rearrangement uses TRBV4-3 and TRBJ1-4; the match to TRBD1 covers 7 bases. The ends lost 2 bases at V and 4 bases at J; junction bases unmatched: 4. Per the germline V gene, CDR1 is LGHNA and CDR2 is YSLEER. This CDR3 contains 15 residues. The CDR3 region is CASSQSGTVNEKLFF. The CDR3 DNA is TGCGCCAGCAGCCAATCCGGGACAGTTAATGAAAAACTGTTTTTT.

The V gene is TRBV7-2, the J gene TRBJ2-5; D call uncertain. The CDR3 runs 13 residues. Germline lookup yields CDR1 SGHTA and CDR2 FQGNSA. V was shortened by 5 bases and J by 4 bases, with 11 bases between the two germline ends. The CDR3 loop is CASSLSQAETQYF. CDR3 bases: TGTGCCAGCAGCCTCAGCCAGGCAGAGACCCAGTACTTC.

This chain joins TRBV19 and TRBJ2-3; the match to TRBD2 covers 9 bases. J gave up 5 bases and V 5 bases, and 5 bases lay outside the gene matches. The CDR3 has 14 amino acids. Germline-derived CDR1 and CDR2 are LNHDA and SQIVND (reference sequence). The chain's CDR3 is CASSPVAGVDTQYF. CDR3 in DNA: TGTGCCAGTAGTCCCGTAGCGGGGGTAGATACGCAGTATTTT.

In DNA form, the CDR3 reads TGTGCCAGCAGCTCGAATTCAGGACAGGGAGGAGATACGCAGTATTTT. Translation: CASSSNSGQGGDTQYF. The chain uses TRBV13 and TRBJ2-3, with TRBD1 matching over 8 bases. The germline V gene has CDR1 PRHDT and CDR2 FYEKMQ (reference sequence). CDR3 length: 16 amino acids. V was clipped by 4 bases and J by 5 bases; unmatched bases: 11.

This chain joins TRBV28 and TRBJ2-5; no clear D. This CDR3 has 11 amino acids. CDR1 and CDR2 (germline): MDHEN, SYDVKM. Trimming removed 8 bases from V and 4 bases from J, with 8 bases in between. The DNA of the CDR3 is TGTGCCAGCCGACACGGAGAGACCCAGTACTTC. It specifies CASRHGETQYF.

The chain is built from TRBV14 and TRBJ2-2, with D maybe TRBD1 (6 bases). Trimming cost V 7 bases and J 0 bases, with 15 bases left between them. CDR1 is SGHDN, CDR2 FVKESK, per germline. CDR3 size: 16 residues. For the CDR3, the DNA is TGTGCCAGCACCCGGACCGGACAGCCGAACACCGGGGAGCTGTTTTTT. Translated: CASTRTGQPNTGELFF.

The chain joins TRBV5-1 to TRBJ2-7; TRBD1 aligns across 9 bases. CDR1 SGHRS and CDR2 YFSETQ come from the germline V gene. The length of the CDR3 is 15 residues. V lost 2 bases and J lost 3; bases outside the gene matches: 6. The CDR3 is CASSFGTGQGYEQYF. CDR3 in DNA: TGCGCCAGCAGCTTCGGGACAGGGCAGGGCTACGAGCAGTACTTC.

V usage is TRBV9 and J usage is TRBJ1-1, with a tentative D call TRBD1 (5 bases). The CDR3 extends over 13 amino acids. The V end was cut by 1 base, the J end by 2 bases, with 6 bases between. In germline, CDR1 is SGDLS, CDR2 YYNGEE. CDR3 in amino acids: CASSVTGNTEAFF. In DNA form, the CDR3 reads TGTGCCAGCAGCGTAACAGGCAACACTGAAGCTTTCTTT.

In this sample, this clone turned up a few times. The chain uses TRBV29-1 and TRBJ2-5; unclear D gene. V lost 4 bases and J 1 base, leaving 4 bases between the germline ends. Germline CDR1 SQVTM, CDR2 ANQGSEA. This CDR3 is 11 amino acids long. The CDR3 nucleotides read TGCAGCGTTGGACTCCAAGAGACCCAGTACTTC. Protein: CSVGLQETQYF.

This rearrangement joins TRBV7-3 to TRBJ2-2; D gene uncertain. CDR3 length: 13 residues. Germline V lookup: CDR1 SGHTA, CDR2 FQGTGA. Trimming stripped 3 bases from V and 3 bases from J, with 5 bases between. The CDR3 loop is CASSFTYTGELFF. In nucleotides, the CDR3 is TGTGCCAGCAGCTTCACATACACCGGGGAGCTGTTTTTT.

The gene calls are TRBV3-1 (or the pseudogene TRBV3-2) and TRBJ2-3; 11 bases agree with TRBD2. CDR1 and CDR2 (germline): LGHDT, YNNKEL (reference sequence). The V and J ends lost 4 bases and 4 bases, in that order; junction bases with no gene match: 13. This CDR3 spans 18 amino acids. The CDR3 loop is CASSPLPPTSGTADTQYF. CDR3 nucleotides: TGTGCCAGCAGCCCCTTACCTCCGACTAGCGGGACGGCAGATACGCAGTATTTT.

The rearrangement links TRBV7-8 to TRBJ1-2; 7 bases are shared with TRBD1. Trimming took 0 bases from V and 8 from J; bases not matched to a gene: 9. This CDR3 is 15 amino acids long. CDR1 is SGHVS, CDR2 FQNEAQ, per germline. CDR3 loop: CASSLATQGLRGYTF. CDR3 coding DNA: TGTGCCAGCAGCTTAGCGACACAGGGGTTGCGGGGCTACACCTTC.

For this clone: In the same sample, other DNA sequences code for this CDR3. This CDR3 reads CASSLGQGGEKLFF. CDR3 DNA: TGCGCCAGCAGCTTGGGACAGGGGGGTGAAAAACTGTTTTTT. V and J are TRBV5-1 and TRBJ1-4, with 9 bases lining up with TRBD1. The germline V gene has CDR1 SGHRS and CDR2 YFSETQ. V dropped 0 bases and J dropped 7; count of bases not matched to a gene: 1. The CDR3 runs to 14 residues.

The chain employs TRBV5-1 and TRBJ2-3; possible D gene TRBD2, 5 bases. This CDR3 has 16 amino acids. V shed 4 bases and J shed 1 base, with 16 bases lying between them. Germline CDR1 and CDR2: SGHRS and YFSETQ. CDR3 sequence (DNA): TGCGCCAGCAGCCCTGCGGGCGGAGTTGGCACAGATACGCAGTATTTT. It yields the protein CASSPAGGVGTDTQYF.